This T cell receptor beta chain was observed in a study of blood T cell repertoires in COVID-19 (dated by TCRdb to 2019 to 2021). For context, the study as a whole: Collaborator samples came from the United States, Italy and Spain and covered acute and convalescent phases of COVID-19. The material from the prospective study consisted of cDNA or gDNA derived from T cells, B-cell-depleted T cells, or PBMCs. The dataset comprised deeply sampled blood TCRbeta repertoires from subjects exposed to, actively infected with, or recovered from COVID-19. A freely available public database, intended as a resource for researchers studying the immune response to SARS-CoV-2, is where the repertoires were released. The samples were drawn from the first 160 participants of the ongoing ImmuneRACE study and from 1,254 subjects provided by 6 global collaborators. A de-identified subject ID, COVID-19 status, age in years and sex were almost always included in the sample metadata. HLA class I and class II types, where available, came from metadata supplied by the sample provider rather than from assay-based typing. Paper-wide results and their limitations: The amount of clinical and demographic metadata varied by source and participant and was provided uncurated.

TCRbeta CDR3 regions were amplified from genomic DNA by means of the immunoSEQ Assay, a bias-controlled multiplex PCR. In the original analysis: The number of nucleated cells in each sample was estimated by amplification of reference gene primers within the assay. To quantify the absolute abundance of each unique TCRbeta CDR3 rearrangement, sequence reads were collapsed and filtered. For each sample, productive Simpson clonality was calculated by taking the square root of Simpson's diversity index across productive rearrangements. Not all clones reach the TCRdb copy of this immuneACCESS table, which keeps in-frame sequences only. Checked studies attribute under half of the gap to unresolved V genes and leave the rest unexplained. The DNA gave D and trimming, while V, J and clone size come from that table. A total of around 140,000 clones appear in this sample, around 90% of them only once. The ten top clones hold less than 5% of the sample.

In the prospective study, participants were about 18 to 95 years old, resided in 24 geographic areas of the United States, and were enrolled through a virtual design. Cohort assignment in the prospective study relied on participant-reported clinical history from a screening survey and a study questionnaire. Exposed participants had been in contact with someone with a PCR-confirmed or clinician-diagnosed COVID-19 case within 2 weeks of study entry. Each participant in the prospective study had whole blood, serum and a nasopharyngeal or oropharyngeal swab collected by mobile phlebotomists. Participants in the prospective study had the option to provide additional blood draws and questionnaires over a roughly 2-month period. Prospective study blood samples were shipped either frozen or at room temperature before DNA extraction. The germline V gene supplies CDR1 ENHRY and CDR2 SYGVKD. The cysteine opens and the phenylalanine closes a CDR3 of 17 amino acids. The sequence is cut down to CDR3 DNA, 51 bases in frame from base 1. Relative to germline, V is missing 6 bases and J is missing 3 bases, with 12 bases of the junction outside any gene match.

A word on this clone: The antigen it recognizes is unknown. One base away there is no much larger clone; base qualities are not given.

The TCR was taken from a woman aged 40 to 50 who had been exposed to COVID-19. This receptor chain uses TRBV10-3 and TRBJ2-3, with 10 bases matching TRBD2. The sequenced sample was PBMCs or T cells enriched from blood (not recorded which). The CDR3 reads CAIRFGGLAGVTDTQYF. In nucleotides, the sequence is TGTGCCATCAGGTTTGGTGGGCTAGCGGGGGTAACAGATACGCAGTATTTT.